Here is one T cell receptor beta chain with its context. What it binds is not known. The sorted-subset TCR libraries were prepared using some 960,000 CD4+ or CD8+ T cells as the starting material. TCRdb called the 5' RACE reads again in MiXCR, with one record for every CDR3 protein. This table has fewer than 40,000 distinct CDR3 sequences, approximately 5% appearing once. This sample was included in a study of neurological immune-mediated disorders. Study outcomes and limitations: Private repertoires in all groups were suggested, as expanded clones shared no CDR3 amino acid sequences across subjects.

V was shortened by 1 base and J by 2 bases, with 12 bases between the two germline ends. From germline, CDR1 is MDHEN and CDR2 SYDVKM. The CDR3 has 16 amino acids. V is TRBV28 and J is TRBJ1-5, with D possibly TRBD1 on 6 matching bases. This sequence was found in a woman aged 45-65 years in good health. Sequencing was done on a sample of CD4+ T cells from blood. Here the CDR3 DNA reads TGTGCCAGCAGTTTATCCGGGGGCAGGGGCAATCAGCCCCAGCATTTT. Its translation: CASSLSGGRGNQPQHF.